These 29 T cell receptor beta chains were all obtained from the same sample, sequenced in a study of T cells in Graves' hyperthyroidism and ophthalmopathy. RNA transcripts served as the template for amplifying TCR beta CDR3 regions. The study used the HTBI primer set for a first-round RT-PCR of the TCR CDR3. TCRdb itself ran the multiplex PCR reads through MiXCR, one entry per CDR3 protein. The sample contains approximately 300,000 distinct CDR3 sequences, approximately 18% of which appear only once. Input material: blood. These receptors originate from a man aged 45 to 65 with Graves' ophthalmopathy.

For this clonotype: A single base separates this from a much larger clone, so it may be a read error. This chain's CDR3 is CTSSVRQANTEAFF. In nucleotides, the CDR3 is TGTACCAGCAGTGTGCGGCAGGCGAACACTGAAGCTTTCTTT. This sequence joins TRBV2 and TRBJ1-1; the D is unclear. The CDR3 loop spans 14 amino acids. Germline V lookup: CDR1 SNHLY, CDR2 FYNNEI.

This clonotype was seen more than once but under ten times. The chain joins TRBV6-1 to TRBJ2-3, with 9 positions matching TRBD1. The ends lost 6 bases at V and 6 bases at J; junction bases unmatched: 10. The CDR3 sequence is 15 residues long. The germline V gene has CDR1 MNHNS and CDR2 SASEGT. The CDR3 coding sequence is TGTGCCAGCAGCGCCTCGACAGGGGGGGCGGATACGCAGTATTTT. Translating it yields CASSASTGGADTQYF.

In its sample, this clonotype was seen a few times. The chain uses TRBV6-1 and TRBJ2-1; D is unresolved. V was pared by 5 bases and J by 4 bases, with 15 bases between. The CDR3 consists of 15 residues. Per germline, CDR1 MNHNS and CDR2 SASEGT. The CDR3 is CASSTGPPFYNEQFF. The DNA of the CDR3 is TGTGCCAGCAGTACTGGGCCCCCCTTTTACAATGAGCAGTTCTTC.

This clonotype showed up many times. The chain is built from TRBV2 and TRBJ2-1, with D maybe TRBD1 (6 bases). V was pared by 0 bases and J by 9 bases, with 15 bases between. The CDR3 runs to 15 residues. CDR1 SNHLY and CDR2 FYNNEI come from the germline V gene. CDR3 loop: CASSEALQGWGEQFF. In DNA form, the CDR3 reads TGTGCCAGCAGTGAAGCGCTTCAGGGGTGGGGTGAGCAGTTCTTC.

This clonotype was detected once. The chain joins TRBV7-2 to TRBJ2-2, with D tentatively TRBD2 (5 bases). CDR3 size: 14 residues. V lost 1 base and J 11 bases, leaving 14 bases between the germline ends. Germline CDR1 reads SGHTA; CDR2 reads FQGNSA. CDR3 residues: CASSLDFRGGELFF. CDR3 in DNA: TGTGCCAGCAGCTTAGATTTCCGGGGTGGCGAGCTGTTTTTT.

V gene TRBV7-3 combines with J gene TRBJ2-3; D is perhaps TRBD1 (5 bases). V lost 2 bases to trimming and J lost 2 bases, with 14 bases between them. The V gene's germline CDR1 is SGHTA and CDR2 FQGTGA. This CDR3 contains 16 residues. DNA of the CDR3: TGTGCCAGCAGCTTAGGGGCTGATCCCTCCACAGATACGCAGTATTTT. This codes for CASSLGADPSTDTQYF.

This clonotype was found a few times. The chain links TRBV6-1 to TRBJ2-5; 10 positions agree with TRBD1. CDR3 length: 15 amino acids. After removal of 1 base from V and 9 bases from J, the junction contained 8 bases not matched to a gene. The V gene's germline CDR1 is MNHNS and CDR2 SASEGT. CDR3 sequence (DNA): TGTGCCAGCAGTGAAGGGACAGGGGGACTCATGGCCCAGTACTTC. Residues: CASSEGTGGLMAQYF.

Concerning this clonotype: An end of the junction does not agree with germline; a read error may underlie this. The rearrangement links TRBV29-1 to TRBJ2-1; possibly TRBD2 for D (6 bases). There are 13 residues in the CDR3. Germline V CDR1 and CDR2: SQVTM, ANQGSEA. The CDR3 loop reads CSLETGVHNEQFF. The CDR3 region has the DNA TGCAGCCTTGAGACGGGAGTCCACAATGAGCAGTTCTTC.

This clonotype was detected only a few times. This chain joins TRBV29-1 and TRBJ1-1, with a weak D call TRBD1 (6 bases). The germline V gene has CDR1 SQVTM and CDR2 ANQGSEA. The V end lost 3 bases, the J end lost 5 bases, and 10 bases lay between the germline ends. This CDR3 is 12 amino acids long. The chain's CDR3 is CSVDPRGTEAFF. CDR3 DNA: TGCAGCGTTGACCCCAGGGGAACTGAAGCTTTCTTT.

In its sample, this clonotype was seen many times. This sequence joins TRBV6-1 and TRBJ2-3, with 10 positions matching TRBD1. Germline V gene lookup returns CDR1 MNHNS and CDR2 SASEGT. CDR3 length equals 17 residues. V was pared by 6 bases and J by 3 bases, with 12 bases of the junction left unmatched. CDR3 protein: CASSLPGTGDRTDTQYF. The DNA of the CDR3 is TGTGCCAGCAGCCTGCCCGGGACAGGGGACAGGACAGATACGCAGTATTTT.

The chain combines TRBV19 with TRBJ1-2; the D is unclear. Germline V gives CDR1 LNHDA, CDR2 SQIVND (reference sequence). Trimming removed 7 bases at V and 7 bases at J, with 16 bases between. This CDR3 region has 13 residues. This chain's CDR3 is CASTPETWSGYTF. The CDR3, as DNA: TGTGCCAGTACTCCAGAGACCTGGAGTGGCTACACCTTC.

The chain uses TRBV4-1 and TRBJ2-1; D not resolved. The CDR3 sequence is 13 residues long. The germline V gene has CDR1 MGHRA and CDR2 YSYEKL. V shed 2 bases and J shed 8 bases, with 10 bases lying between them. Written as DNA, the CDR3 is TGCGCCAGCAGCCAAAACGACGGAGATGAGCAGTTCTTC. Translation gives CASSQNDGDEQFF.

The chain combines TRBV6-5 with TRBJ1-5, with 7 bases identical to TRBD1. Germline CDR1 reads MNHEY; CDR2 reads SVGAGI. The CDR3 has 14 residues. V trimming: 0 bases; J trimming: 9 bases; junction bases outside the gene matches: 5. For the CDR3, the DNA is TGTGCCAGCAGTTACTCGGTGACAGGGAGGCCCCAGCATTTT. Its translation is CASSYSVTGRPQHF.

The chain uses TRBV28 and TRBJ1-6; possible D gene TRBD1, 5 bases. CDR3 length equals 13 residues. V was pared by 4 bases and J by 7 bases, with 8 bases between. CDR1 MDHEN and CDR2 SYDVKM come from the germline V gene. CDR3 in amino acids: CASSSGSNSPLHF. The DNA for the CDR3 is TGTGCCAGCAGTTCAGGGTCGAATTCACCCCTCCACTTT.

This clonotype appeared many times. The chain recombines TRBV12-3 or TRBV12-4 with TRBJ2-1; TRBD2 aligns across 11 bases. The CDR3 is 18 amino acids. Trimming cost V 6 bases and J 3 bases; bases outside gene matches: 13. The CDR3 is CASSTFSGRGSSYNEQFF. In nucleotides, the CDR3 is TGTGCCAGCAGCACCTTTAGCGGGAGGGGTTCAAGCTACAATGAGCAGTTCTTC.

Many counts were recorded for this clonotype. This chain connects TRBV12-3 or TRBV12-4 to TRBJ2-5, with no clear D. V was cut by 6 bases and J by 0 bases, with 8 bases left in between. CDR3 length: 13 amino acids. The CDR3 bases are TGTGCCAGCAGCCGGACCGACCAAGAGACCCAGTACTTC. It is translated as CASSRTDQETQYF.

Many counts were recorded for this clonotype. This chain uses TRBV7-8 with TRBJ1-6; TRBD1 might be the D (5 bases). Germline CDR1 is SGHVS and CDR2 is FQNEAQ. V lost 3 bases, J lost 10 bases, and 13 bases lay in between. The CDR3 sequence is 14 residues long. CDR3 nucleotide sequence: TGTGCCAGCAGCTTTGAGGGGAGGAGGTCACCCCTCCACTTT. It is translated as CASSFEGRRSPLHF.

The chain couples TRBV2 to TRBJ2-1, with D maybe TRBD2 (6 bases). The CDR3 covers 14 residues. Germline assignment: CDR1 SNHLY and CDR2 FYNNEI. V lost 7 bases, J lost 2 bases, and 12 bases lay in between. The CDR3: CASTLGGPYNEQFF. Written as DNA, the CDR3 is TGTGCCAGCACTCTGGGGGGACCCTACAATGAGCAGTTCTTC. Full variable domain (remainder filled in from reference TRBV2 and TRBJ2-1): EPEVTQTPSHQVTQMGQEVILRCVPISNHLYFYWYRQILGQKVEFLVSFYNNEISEKSEIFDDQFSVERPDGSNFTLKIRSTKLEDSAMYFCASTLGGPYNEQFFGPGTRLTVL.

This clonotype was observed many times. The CDR3 is CSAIQGARETQYF. CDR3 coding DNA: TGCAGCGCGATACAGGGGGCACGAGAGACCCAGTACTTC. J is TRBJ2-5 and V is TRBV29-1; 9 bases line up with TRBD1. The CDR3 extends over 13 amino acids. The V gene end was trimmed by 7 bases and the J gene end by 4 bases; junction bases not matched to a gene: 7. Looked up from germline, CDR1 is SQVTM and CDR2 is ANQGSEA.

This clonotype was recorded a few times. The CDR3 sequence is CASRPDQGGYTEAFF. CDR3 coding DNA: TGTGCCAGTAGACCAGACCAAGGGGGCTACACTGAAGCTTTCTTT. The genes are TRBV19 and TRBJ1-1; 7 bases are shared with TRBD1. V shed 6 bases, J shed 3 bases, and the junction held 10 bases outside the gene matches. Looked up from germline, CDR1 is LNHDA and CDR2 is SQIVND (reference sequence). This CDR3 region has 15 residues.

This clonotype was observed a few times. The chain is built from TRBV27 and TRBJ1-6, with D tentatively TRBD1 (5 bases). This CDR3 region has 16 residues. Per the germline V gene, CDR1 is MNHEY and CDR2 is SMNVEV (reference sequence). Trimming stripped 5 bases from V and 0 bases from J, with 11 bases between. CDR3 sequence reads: CASSTRVGSYNSPLHF. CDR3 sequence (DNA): TGTGCCAGCAGTACCAGGGTCGGCTCCTATAATTCACCCCTCCACTTT.

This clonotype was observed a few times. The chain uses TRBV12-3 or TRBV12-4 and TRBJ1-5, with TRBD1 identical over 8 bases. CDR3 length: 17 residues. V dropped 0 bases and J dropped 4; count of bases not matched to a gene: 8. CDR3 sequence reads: CASSLATGVGSNQPQHF. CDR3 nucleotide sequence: TGTGCCAGCAGTTTAGCGACAGGGGTAGGTTCGAATCAGCCCCAGCATTTT.

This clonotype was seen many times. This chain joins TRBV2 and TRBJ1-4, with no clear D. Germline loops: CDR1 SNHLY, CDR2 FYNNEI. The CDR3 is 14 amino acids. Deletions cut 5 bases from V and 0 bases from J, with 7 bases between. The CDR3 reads CASSHSTTNEKLFF. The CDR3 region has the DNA TGTGCCAGCAGTCACAGCACAACTAATGAAAAACTGTTTTTT.

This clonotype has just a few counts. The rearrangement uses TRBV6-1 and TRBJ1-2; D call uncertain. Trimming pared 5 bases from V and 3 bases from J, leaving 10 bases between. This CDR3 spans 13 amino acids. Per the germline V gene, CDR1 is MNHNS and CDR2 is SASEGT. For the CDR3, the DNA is TGTGCCAGCAGTAACCGGTGGGACTATGGCTACACCTTC. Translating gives CASSNRWDYGYTF.

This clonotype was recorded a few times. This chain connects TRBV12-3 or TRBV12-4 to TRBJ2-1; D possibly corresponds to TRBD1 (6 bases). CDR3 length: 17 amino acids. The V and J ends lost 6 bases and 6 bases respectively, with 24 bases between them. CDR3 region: CASRRRGWALGGNEQFF. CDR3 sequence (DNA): TGTGCCAGCAGGCGTAGGGGTTGGGCCTTAGGGGGCAATGAGCAGTTCTTC.

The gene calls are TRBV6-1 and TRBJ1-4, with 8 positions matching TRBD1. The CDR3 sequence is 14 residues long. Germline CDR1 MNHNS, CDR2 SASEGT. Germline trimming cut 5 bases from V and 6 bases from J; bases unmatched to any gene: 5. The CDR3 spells CASSRTGRDEKLFF. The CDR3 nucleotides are TGTGCCAGCAGTAGGACAGGGAGAGATGAAAAACTGTTTTTT.

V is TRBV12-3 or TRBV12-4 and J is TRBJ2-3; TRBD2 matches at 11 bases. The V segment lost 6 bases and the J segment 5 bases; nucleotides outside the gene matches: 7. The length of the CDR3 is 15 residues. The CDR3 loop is CASSATSGSGDTQYF. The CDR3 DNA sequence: TGTGCCAGCAGCGCCACTAGCGGGAGTGGAGATACGCAGTATTTT.

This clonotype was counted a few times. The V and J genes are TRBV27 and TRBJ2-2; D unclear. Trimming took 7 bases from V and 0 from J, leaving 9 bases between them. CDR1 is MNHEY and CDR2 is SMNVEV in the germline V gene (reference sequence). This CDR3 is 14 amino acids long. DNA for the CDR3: TGTGCCAGCACCTCCGTAGCGAACACCGGGGAGCTGTTTTTT. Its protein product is CASTSVANTGELFF.

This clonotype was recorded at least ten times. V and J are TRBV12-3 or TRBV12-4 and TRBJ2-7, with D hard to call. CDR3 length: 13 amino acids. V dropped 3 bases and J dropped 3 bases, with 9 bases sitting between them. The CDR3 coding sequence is TGTGCCAGCAGTTTCGGCAGCCACTACGAGCAGTACTTC. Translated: CASSFGSHYEQYF.